This TCR beta chain was sequenced for a study of T cells in localized non-small cell lung cancer (dated by TCRdb to 2018 to 2020). Study-level background: The study examined T cell repertoires in 200 to 300 patients with early-stage NSCLC and compared tumors with uninvolved tumor-adjacent lungs. NSCLC patients had a mean age of approximately 66 years, and around 140 were male and around 110 female. The cohort comprised roughly 230 treatment-naïve NSCLC patients with resected, localized lung tumors. Overall study results and their limits: Of the top 100 tumor clones, a median of about 53 were detected in paired uninvolved adjacent lung; around 30 were also among that lung's top 100. Because of the exploratory design, TCR variables were selected using unadjusted p-values without false-discovery rate correction. Because multi-region tumor sequencing was not done, intratumor heterogeneity could not be ruled out. Uninvolved tumor-adjacent lung showed the highest T cell clonality, higher than tumor, which suggests more focused antigenic responses in the uninvolved tumor-adjacent lung. Higher T cell density in blood was associated with longer overall survival, whereas higher clonality in adjacent lung was associated with shorter survival.

The CDR3 measures 11 amino acids from cysteine to phenylalanine. The kept DNA is CDR3 alone, 33 bases in frame from the first base. V is clipped by 2 bases and J by 2 bases, and the sequence between their germline boundaries is 1 base long. The germline V gene (reference sequence) supplies CDR1 SGHNT and CDR2 YYREEE. This clone was seen only once. Its antigen has not been determined. The sample holds no much larger clone one base away, and base qualities are not on file. The immunoSEQ Assay was used to sequence TCR beta CDR3 regions from DNA. Under the source paper's analysis protocol: T cell density was computed as TCR beta template counts normalized to usable DNA estimated by amplifying housekeeping genes. Richness was estimated with the preseqR package, extrapolating to 400,000 templates for PBMC samples and 120,000 templates for tissue samples. Clonality was calculated as one minus Pielou's evenness. Tissue-enriched TCRs were identified by differential abundance testing using productive amino-acid clonotypes, minimum total count 5 and alpha 0.1. The Jaccard Index and the Morisita Overlap Index were used to quantify repertoire overlap between compartments. GLIPH grouped TCR beta CDR3s together with public tetramer-defined viral CDR3s, and a viral motif had to include at least three viral sequences and also show V-gene enrichment. TCRdb obtained this table from immuneACCESS and retained in-frame rearrangements with V and J assigned. These tables miss some clones; where compared with another copy, unresolved V genes account for less than half of the shortfall, and the remainder is unexplained. V and J calls and clone size are as listed in that table; D and trimming were resolved from the DNA. This sample has roughly 8,400 clones in its table, and about 92% of those were observed once. Roughly 4.4% of the sample is in the top ten clones.

At diagnosis, peripheral blood, uninvolved tumor-adjacent lung and tumor were collected and stored as a combination of fresh-frozen and FFPE material. Blood samples were analyzed as peripheral blood mononuclear cells for TCR repertoire profiling. The sequencing used peripheral blood mononuclear cells, collected before any cancer treatment. The chain is assembled from TRBV5-4 and TRBJ1-1, with the D gene too uncertain to name. This TCR was recovered from a male donor older than 55 with stage II lung adenocarcinoma. The bases are TGTGCCAGCAGCTTTAACACTGAAGCTTTCTTT. Translated, this is CASSFNTEAFF.